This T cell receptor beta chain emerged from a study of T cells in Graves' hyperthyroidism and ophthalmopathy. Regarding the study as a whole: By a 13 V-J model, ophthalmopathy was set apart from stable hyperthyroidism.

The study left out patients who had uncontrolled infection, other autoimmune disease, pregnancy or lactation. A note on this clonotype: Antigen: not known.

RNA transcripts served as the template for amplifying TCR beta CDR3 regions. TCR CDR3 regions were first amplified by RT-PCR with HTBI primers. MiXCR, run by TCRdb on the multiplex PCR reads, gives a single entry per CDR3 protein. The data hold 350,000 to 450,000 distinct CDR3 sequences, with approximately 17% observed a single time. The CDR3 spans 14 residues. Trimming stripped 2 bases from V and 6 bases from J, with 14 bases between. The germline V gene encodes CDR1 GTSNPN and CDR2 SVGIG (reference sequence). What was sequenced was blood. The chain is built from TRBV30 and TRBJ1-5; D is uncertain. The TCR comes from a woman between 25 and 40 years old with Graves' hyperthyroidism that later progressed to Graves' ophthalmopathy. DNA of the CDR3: TGTGCCTGGAGTAGTTGGTCGAGAACTCAGCCCCAGCATTTT. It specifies CAWSSWSRTQPQHF.